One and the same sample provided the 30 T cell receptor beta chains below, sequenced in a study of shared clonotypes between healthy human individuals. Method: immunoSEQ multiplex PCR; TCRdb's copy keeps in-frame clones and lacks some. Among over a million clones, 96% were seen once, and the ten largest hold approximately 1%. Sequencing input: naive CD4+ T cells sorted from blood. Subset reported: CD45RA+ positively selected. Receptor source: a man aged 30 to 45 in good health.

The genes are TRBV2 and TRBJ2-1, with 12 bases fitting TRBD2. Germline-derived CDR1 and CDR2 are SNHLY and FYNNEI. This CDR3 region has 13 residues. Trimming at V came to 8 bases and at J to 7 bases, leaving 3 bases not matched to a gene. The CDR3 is CASGGTSGNEQFF. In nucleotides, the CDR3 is TGTGCCAGCGGGGGGACTAGCGGGAATGAGCAGTTCTTC.

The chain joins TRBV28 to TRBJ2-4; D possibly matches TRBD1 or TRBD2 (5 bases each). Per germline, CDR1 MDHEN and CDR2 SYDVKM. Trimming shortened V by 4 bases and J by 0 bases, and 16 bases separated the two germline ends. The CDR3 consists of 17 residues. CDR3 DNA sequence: TGTGCCAGCAGTTATAATATGGGGGAAATAGCCAAAAACATTCAGTACTTC. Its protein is CASSYNMGEIAKNIQYF.

In nucleotides, the CDR3 is TGTGCCAGCAGCGAAGAGGCTGCTAATGAAAAACTGTTTTTT. Protein sequence: CASSEEAANEKLFF. The V call is TRBV7-2, the J call TRBJ1-4; D is ambiguous. Looked up from germline, CDR1 is SGHTA and CDR2 is FQGNSA. CDR3 length: 14 residues. Trimming removed 5 bases at V and 3 bases at J, with 10 bases between.

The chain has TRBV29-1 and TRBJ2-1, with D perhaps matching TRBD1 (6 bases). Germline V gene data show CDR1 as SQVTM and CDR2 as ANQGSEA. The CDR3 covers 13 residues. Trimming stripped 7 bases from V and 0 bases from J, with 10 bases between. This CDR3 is CSDRESSYNEQFF. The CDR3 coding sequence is TGCAGCGACAGGGAGAGCTCCTACAATGAGCAGTTCTTC.

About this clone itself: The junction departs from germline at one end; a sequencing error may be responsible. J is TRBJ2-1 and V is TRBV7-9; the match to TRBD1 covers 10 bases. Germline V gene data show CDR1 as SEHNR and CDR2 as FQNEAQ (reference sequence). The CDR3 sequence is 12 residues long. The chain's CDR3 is CASSLEWTGGLF. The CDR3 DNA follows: TGTGCCAGCAGCTTAGAGTGGACAGGGGGGCTCTTC. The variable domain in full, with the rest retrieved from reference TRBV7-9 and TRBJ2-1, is DTGVSQNPRHKITKRGQNVTFRCDPISEHNRLYWYRQTLGQGPEFLTYFQNEAQLEKSRLLSDRFSAERPKGSFSTLEIQRTEQGDSAMYLCASSLEWTGGLFGPGTRLTVL.

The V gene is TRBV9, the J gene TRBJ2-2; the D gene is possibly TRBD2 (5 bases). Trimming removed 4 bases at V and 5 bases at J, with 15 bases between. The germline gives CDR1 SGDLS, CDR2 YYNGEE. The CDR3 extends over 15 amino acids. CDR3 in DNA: TGTGCCAGCAGCAAAGCGGTCCTTGGAACCGGGGAGCTGTTTTTT. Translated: CASSKAVLGTGELFF.

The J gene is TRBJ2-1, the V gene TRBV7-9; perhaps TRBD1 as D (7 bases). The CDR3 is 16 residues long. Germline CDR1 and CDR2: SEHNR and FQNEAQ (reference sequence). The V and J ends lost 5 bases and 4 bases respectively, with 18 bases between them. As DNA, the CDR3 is TGTGCCAGCAGCCACGGAGGGGGCGGGCAGTACAATGAGCAGTTCTTC. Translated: CASSHGGGGQYNEQFF. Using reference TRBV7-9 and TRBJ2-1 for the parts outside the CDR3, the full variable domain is DTGVSQNPRHKITKRGQNVTFRCDPISEHNRLYWYRQTLGQGPEFLTYFQNEAQLEKSRLLSDRFSAERPKGSFSTLEIQRTEQGDSAMYLCASSHGGGGQYNEQFFGPGTRLTVL.

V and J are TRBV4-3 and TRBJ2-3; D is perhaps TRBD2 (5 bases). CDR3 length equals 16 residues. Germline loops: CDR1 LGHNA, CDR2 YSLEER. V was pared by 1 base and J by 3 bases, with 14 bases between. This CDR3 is CASSQGSTSGTDTQYF. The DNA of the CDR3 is TGCGCCAGCAGCCAAGGGTCAACCAGCGGAACAGATACGCAGTATTTT.

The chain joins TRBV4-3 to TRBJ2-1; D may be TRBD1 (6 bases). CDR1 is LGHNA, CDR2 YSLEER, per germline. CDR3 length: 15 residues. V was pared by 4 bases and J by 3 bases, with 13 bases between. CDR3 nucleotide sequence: TGCGCCAGCAGCCCCGAGGGCAGGGGCTACAATGAGCAGTTCTTC. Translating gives CASSPEGRGYNEQFF.

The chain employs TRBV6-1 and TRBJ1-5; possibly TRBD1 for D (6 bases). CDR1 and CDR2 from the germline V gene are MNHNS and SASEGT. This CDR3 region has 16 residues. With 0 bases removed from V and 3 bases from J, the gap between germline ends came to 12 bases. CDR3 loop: CASSEALGGPNQPQHF. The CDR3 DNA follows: TGTGCCAGCAGTGAAGCGTTGGGGGGCCCCAATCAGCCCCAGCATTTT.

The CDR3 protein is CASSFGETWQTQYF. CDR3 in DNA: TGTGCCAGCAGCTTTGGAGAGACCTGGCAGACCCAGTACTTC. The rearrangement links TRBV11-2 to TRBJ2-5, with D uncertain. Germline V CDR1 and CDR2: SGHAT, FQNNGV. Between the trimmed V and J ends, which lost 3 bases and 6 bases, there was a span of 14 bases. The CDR3 covers 14 residues.

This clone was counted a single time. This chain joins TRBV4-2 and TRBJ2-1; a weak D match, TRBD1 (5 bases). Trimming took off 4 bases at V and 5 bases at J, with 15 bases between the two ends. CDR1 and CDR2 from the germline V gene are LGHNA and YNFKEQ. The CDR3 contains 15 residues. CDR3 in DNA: TGTGCCAGCAGCCTGGCCCCCTCAGGGCACAATGAGCAGTTCTTC. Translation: CASSLAPSGHNEQFF.

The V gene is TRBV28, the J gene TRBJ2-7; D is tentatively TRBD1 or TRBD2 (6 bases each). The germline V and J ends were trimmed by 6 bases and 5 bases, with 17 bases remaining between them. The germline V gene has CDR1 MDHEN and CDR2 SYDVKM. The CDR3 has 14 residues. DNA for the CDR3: TGTGCCAGCAGCCGGAGGGGGGCTGGCGACGAGCAGTACTTC. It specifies CASSRRGAGDEQYF.

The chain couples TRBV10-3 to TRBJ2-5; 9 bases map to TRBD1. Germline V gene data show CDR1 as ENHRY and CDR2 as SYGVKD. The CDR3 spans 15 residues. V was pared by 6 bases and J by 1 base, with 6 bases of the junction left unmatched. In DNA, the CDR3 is TGTGCCATCAGGGGGACAGGGAAAGGCCAAGAGACCCAGTACTTC. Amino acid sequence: CAIRGTGKGQETQYF.

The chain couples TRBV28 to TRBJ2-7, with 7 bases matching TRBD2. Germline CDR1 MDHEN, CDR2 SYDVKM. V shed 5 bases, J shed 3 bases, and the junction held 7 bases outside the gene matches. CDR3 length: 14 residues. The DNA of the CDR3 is TGTGCCAGCAGTCCTACTAGCGCGGACTACGAGCAGTACTTC. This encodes CASSPTSADYEQYF.

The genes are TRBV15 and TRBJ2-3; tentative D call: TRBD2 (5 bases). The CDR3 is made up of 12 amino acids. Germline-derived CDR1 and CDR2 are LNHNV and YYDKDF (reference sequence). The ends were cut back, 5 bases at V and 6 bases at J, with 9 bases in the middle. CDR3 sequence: CATSHRGDTQYF. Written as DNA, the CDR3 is TGTGCCACCAGCCACCGCGGGGATACGCAGTATTTT.

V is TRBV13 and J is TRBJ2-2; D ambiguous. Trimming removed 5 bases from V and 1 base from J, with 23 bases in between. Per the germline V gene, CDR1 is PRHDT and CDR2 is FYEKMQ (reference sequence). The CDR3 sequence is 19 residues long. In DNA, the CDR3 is TGTGCCAGCAGCCTTACCTTTATAATTGAAAAGGGGAACACCGGGGAGCTGTTTTTT. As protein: CASSLTFIIEKGNTGELFF.

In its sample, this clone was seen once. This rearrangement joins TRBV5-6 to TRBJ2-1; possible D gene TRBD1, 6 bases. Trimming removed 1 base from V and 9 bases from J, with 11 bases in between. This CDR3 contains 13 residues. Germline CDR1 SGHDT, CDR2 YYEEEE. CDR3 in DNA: TGTGCCAGCAGCTTGACAGGGTCTATTGAGCAGTTCTTC. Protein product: CASSLTGSIEQFF.

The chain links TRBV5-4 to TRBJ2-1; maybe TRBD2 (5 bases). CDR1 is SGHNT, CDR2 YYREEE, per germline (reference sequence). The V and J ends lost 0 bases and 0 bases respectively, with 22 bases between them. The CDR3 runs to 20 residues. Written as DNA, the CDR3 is TGTGCCAGCAGCTTGGAGTCGGGGTGGTGGTCACCGAGCTCCTACAATGAGCAGTTCTTC. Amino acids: CASSLESGWWSPSSYNEQFF.

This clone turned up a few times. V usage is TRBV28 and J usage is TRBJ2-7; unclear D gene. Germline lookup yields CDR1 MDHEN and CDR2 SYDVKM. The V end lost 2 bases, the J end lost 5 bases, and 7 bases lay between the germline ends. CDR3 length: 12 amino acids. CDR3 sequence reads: CASSLIRNEQYF. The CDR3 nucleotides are TGTGCCAGCAGTTTAATCCGCAACGAGCAGTACTTC. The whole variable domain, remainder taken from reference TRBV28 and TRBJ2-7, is DVKVTQSSRYLVKRTGEKVFLECVQDMDHENMFWYRQDPGLGLRLIYFSYDVKMKEKGDIPEGYSVSREKKERFSLILESASTNQTSMYLCASSLIRNEQYFGPGTRLTVT.

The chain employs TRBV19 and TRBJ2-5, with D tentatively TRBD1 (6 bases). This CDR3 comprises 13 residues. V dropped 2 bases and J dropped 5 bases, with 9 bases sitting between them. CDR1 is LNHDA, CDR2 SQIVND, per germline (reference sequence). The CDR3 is CASSISGDETQYF. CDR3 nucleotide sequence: TGTGCCAGTAGTATATCAGGGGACGAGACCCAGTACTTC. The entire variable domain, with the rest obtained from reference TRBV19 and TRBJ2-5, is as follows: DGGITQSPKYLFRKEGQNVTLSCEQNLNHDAMYWYRQDPGQGLRLIYYSQIVNDFQKGDIAEGYSVSREKKESFPLTVTSAQKNPTAFYLCASSISGDETQYFGPGTRLLVL.

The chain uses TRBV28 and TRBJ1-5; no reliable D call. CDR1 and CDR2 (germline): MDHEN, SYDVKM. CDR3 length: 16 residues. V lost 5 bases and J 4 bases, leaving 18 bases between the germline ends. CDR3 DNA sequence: TGTGCCAGCAGTCCCAACTTCGGGATCTGGAATCAGCCCCAGCATTTT. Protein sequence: CASSPNFGIWNQPQHF.

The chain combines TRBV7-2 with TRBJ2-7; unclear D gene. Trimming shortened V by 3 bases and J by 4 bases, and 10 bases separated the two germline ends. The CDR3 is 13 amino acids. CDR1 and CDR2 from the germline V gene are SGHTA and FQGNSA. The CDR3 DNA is TGTGCCAGCAGCTTGATGGGTACATACGAGCAGTACTTC. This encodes CASSLMGTYEQYF.

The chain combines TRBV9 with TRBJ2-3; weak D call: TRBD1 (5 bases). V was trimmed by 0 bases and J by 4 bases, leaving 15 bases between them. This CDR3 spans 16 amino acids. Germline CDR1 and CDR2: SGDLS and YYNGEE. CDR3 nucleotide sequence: TGTGCCAGCAGCGTAGGAACAGGCCATGGCGCAGATACGCAGTATTTT. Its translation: CASSVGTGHGADTQYF.

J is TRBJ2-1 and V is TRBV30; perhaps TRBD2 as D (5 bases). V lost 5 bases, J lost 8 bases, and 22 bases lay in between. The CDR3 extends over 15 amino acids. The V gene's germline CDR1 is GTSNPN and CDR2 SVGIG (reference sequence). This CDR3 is CAWSLTRKAWHEQFF. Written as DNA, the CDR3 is TGTGCCTGGTCCCTCACTAGGAAGGCGTGGCATGAGCAGTTCTTC.

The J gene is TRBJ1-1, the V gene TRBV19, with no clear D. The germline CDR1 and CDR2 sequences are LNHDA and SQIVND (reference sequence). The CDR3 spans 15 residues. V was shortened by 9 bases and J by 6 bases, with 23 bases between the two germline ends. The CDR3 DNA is TGTGCCAGCACCTTATTCCGGGGAAGAAACTCTGAAGCTTTCTTT. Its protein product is CASTLFRGRNSEAFF.

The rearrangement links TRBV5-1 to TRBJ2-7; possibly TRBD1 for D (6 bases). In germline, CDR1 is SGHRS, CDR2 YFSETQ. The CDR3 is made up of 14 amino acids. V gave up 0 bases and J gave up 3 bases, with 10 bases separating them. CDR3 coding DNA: TGCGCCAGCAGCTTGGCCGTACAGGGCTACGAGCAGTACTTC. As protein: CASSLAVQGYEQYF.

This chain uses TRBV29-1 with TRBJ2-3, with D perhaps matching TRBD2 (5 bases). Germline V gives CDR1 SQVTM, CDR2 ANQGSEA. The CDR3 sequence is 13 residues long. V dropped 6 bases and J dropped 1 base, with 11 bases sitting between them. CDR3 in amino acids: CSVGRGRTDTQYF. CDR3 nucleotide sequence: TGCAGCGTAGGTCGGGGTCGCACAGATACGCAGTATTTT.

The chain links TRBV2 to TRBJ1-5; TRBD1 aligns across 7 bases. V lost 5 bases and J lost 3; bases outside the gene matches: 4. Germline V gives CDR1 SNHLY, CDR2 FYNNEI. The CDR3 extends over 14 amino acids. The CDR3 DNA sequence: TGTGCCAGCAGTTGGGGGACAGTCAATCAGCCCCAGCATTTT. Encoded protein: CASSWGTVNQPQHF.

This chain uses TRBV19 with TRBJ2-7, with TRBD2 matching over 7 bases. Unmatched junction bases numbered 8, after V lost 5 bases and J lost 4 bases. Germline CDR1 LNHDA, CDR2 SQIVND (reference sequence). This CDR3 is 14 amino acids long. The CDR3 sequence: CASSPPSGPYEQYF. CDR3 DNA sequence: TGTGCCAGTAGTCCTCCTAGCGGTCCTTACGAGCAGTACTTC.